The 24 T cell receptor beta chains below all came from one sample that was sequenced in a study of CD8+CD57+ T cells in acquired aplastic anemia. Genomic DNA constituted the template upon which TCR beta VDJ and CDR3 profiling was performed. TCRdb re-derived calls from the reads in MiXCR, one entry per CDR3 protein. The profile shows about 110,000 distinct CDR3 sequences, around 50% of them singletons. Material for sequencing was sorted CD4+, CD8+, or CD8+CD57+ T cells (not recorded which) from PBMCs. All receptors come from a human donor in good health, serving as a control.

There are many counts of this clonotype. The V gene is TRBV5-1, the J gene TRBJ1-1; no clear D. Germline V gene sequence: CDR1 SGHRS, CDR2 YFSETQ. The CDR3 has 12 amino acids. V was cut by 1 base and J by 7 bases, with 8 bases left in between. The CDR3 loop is CASSLTSSEAFF. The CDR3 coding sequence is TGCGCCAGCAGCTTGACATCGAGTGAAGCTTTCTTT.

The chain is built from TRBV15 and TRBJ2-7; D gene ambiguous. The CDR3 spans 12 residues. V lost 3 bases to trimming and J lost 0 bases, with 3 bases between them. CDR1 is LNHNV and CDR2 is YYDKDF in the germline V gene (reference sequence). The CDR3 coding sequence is TGTGCCACCAGCAGGGACTCCTACGAGCAGTACGTC. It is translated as CATSRDSYEQYV.

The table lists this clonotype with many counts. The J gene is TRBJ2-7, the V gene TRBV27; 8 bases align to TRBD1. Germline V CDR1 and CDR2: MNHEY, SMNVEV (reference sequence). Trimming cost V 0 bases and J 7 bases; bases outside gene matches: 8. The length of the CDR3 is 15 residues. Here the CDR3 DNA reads TGTGCCAGCAGTTTATCTCGGACAGGGTCTCATGAGCAGTACTTC. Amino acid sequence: CASSLSRTGSHEQYF.

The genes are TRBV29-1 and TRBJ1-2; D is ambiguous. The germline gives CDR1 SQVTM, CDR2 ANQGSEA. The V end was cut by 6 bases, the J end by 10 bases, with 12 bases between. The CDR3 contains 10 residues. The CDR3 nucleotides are TGCAGCGTAGACCTAGGTCCCTACACCTTC. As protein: CSVDLGPYTF.

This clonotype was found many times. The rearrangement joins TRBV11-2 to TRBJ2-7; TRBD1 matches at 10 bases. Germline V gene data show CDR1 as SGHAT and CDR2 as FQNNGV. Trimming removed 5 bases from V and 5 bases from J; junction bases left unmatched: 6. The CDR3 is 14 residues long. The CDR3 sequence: CASSPGTGAHEQYF. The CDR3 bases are TGTGCCAGCAGCCCAGGGACAGGGGCCCACGAGCAGTACTTC.

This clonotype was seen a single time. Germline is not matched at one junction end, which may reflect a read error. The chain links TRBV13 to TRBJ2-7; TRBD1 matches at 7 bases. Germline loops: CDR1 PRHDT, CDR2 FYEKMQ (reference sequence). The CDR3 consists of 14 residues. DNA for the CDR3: TGCGCCAGCGGCCCGGGACAGACAGGCTACGAGCAGTACTTC. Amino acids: CASGPGQTGYEQYF. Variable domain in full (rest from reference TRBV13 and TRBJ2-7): AAGVIQSPRHLIKEKRETATLKCYPIPRHDTVYWYQQGPGQDPQFLISFYEKMQSDKGSIPDRFSAQQFSDYHSELNMSSLELGDSALYFCASGPGQTGYEQYFGPGTRLTVT.

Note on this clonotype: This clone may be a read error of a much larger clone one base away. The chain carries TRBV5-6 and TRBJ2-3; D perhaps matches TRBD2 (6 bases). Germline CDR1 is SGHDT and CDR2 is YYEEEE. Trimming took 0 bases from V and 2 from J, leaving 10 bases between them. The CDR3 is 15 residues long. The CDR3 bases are TGTGCCAGCAGCTTGGTCCGGGGGAACACAGATACGCAGTATTTT. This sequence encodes CASSLVRGNTDTQYF. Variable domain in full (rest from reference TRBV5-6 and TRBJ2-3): DAGVTQSPTHLIKTRGQQVTLRCSPKSGHDTVSWYQQALGQGPQFIFQYYEEEERQRGNFPDRFSGHQFPNYSSELNVNALLLGDSALYLCASSLVRGNTDTQYFGPGTRLTVL.

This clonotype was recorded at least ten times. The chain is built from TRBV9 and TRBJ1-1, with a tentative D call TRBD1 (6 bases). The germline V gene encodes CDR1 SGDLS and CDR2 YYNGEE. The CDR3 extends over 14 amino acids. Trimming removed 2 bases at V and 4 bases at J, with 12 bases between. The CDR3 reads CASSVDSSSTEAFF. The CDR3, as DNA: TGTGCCAGCAGCGTGGACAGCTCGAGCACTGAAGCTTTCTTT.

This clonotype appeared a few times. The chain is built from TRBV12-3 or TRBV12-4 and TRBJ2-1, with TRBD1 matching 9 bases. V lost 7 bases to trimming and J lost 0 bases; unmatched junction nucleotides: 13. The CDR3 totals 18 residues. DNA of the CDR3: TGTGCCAGCACCTTGGGGCCCCCGGGACAGGGCTCCTACAATGAGCAGTTCTTC. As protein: CASTLGPPGQGSYNEQFF.

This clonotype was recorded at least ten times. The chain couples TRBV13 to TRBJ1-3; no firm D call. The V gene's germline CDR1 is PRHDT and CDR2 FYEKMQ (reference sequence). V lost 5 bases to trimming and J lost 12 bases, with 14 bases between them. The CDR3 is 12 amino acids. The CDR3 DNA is TGTGCCAGCAGCGAAGAGTTGGGCCTCATATATTTT. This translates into CASSEELGLIYF.

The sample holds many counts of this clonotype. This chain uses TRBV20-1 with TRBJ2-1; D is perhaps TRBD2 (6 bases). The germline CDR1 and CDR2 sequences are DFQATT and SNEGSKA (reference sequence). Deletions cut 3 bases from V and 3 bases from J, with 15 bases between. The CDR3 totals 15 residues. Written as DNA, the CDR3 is TGCAGTGCTAGCCAGTCGGGGGTTAACTACAATGAGCAGTTCTTC. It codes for CSASQSGVNYNEQFF.

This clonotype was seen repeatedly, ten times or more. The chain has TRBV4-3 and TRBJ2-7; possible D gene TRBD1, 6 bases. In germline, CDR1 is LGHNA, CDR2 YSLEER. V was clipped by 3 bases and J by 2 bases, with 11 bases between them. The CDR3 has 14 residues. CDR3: CASSHTGTPYEQYF. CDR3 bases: TGCGCCAGCAGCCATACAGGGACCCCCTACGAGCAGTACTTC.

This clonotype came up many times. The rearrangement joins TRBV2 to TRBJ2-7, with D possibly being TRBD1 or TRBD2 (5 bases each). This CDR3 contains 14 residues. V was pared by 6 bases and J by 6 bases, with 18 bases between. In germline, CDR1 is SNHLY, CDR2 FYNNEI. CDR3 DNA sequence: TGTGCCAGCAGCCGCTATGGGGGATCGTTCGAGCAGTACTTC. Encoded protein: CASSRYGGSFEQYF.

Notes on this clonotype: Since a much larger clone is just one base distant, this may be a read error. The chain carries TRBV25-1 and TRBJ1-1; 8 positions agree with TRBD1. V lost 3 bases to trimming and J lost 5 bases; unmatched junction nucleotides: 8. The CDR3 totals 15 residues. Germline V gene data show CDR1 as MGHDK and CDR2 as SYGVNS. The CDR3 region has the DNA TGTGCCAGCAGTGAGGGGGGCAGGGGGCATACTGAAGCTTTCTTT. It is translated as CASSEGGRGHTEAFF. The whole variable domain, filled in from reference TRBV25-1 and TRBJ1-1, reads EADIYQTPRYLVIGTGKKITLECSQTMGHDKMYWYQQDPGMELHLIHYSYGVNSTEKGDLSSESTVSRIRTEHFPLTLESARPSHTSQYLCASSEGGRGHTEAFFGQGTRLTVV.

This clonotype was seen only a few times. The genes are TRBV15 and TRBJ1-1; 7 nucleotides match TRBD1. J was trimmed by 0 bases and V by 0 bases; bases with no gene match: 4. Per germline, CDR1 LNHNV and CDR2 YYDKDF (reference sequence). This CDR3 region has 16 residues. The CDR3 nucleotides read TGTGCCACCAGCAGAGATCACAGGGGATTGAACACTGAAGCTTTCTTT. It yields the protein CATSRDHRGLNTEAFF.

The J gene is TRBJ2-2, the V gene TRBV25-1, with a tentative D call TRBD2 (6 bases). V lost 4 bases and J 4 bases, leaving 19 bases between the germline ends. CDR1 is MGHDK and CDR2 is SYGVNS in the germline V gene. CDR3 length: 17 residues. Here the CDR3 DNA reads TGTGCCAGCAGTGTCGGGTCAGGCGGGGCCTTCACCGGGGAGCTGTTTTTT. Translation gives CASSVGSGGAFTGELFF.

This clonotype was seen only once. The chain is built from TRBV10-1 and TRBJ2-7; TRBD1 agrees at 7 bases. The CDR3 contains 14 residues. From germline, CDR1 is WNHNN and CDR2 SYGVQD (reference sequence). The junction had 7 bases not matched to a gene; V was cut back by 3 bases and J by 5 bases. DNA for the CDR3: TGCGCCAGCAGTGATAACGACAGGGCGGACGAGCAGTACTTC. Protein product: CASSDNDRADEQYF.

The CDR3 bases are TGTGCCAGTAGTATAGATCTCAGGTCACTAGCCAAAAACATTCAGTACTTC. Residues: CASSIDLRSLAKNIQYF. The genes are TRBV19 and TRBJ2-4, with D unresolved. Trimming stripped 0 bases from V and 0 bases from J, with 12 bases between. The germline V gene encodes CDR1 LNHDA and CDR2 SQIVND (reference sequence). The CDR3 has 17 residues.

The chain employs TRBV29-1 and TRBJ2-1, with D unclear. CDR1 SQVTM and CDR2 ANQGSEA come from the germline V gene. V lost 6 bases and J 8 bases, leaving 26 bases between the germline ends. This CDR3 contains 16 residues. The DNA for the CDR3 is TGCAGCGTCCATCTAACCCGACGAGAGCGTGGCGATGAGCAGTTCTTC. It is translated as CSVHLTRRERGDEQFF.

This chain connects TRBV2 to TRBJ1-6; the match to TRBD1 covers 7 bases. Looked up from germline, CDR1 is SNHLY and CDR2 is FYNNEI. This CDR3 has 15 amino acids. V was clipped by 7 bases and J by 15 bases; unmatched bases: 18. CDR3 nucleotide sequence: TGTGCCAGCACCGGGGGACAGACTTATAATTCGCTCCTCCACTTT. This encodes CASTGGQTYNSLLHF.

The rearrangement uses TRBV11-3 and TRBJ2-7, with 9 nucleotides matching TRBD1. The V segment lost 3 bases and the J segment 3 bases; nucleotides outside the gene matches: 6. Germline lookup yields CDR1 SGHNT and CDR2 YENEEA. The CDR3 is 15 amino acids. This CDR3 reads CASSFTTGGYYEQYF. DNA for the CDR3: TGTGCCAGCAGCTTCACGACAGGGGGGTACTACGAGCAGTACTTC. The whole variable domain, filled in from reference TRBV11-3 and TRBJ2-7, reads EAGVVQSPRYKIIEKKQPVAFWCNPISGHNTLYWYLQNLGQGPELLIRYENEEAVDDSQLPKDRFSAERLKGVDSTLKIQPAELGDSAVYLCASSFTTGGYYEQYFGPGTRLTVT.

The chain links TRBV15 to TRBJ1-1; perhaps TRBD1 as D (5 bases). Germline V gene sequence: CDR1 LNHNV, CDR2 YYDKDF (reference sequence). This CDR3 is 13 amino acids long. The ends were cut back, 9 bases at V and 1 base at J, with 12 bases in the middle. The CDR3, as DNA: TGTGCCACTTCCAGGGTCGAGAACACTGAAGCTTTCTTT. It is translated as CATSRVENTEAFF.

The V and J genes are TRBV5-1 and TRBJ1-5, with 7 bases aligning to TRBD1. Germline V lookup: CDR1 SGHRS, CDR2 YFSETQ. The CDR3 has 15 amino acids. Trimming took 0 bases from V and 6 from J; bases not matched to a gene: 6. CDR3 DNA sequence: TGCGCCAGCAGCTTGGAGGGACAGCAAACTCAGCCCCAGCATTTT. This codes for CASSLEGQQTQPQHF. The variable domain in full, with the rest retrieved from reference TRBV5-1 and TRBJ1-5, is KAGVTQTPRYLIKTRGQQVTLSCSPISGHRSVSWYQQTPGQGLQFLFEYFSETQRNKGNFPGRFSGRQFSNSRSEMNVSTLELGDSALYLCASSLEGQQTQPQHFGDGTRLSIL.

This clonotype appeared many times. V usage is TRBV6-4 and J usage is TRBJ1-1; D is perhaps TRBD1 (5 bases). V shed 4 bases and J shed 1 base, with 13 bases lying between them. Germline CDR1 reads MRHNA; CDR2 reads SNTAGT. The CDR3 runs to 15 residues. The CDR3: CASSGPGTANTEAFF. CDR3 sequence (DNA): TGTGCCAGCAGTGGACCCGGGACGGCGAACACTGAAGCTTTCTTT.